These 26 T cell receptor beta chains came from one sample sequenced in a study of beta chain features in type 1 diabetes. The study, taken as a whole, reports: In every one of the four CD4+ subsets, TCRB CDR3s were moderately but significantly shorter in Type 1 diabetes patients.

The entirety of the isolated RNA underwent reverse transcription, so expressed TCRB transcripts were sequenced. Sequencing was performed with immunoSEQ multiplex PCR; in TCRdb, only in-frame clones are kept and a portion is missing. The table has about 120,000 clones, about 17% seen once. These receptors are not linked to any known antigen. The material sequenced was central memory CD4+ T cells from blood. The receptors stem from a man aged 25 to 40 with type 1 diabetes.

This clone was observed a handful of times. V gene TRBV5-8 combines with J gene TRBJ2-1; no reliable D call. CDR1 and CDR2 from the germline V gene are SGHTS and YDEGEE. The V end lost 6 bases, the J end lost 3 bases, and 13 bases lay between the germline ends. The CDR3 is 14 residues long. The CDR3 DNA reads as TGTGCCAGCAAGCTTGGCTCTCACTACAATGAGCAGTTCTTC. Protein product: CASKLGSHYNEQFF. Based on the CDR3 plus reference TRBV5-8 and TRBJ2-1, the full variable domain is EAGVTQSPTHLIKTRGQQATLRCSPISGHTSVYWYQQALGLGLQFLLWYDEGEERNRGNFPPRFSGRQFPNYSSELNVNALELEDSALYLCASKLGSHYNEQFFGPGTRLTVL.

The V call is TRBV9, the J call TRBJ2-5; D remains ambiguous. Trimming took off 0 bases at V and 7 bases at J, with 13 bases between the two ends. The CDR3 has 14 residues. CDR1 SGDLS and CDR2 YYNGEE come from the germline V gene. CDR3 DNA sequence: TGTGCCAGCAGCGTAGCTGTGAATGCCGGGACCCAGTACTTC. Translated: CASSVAVNAGTQYF.

A few counts support this clone. The gene calls are TRBV25-1 and TRBJ2-5; D is undetermined. Trimming stripped 2 bases from V and 11 bases from J, with 15 bases between. Germline V gene sequence: CDR1 MGHDK, CDR2 SYGVNS. This CDR3 has 13 residues. CDR3 bases: TGTGCCAGCAGTGAACCCTCCTTGGGTGAGCAGTACTTC. Translating gives CASSEPSLGEQYF.

This chain uses TRBV5-1 with TRBJ2-5; TRBD2 matches 8 bases. Unmatched junction bases numbered 3, after V lost 3 bases and J lost 2 bases. CDR1 and CDR2 from the germline V gene are SGHRS and YFSETQ. The CDR3 loop spans 14 amino acids. In DNA, the CDR3 is TGCGCCAGCAGCTCGGGACTAGGGCAAGAGACCCAGTACTTC. This encodes CASSSGLGQETQYF.

This clone was observed many times. The rearrangement joins TRBV9 to TRBJ1-5; D unclear. This CDR3 is built from 13 residues. CDR1 and CDR2 from the germline V gene are SGDLS and YYNGEE. Deletions cut 0 bases from V and 4 bases from J, with 5 bases between. The CDR3 nucleotides read TGTGCCAGCAGCGTAGACCAAAATCAGCCCCAGCATTTT. Residues: CASSVDQNQPQHF.

This rearrangement joins TRBV15 to TRBJ1-5, with D perhaps TRBD1 (6 bases). Trimming pared 0 bases from V and 8 bases from J, leaving 20 bases between. The CDR3 contains 17 residues. Germline-derived CDR1 and CDR2 are LNHNV and YYDKDF (reference sequence). CDR3 sequence: CATSRDWAHREIEPQHF. CDR3 in DNA: TGTGCCACCAGCAGAGATTGGGCCCACAGGGAAATCGAGCCCCAGCATTTT.

This chain connects TRBV27 to TRBJ2-1; the match to TRBD1 covers 7 bases. Trimming cost V 6 bases and J 4 bases; bases outside gene matches: 6. This CDR3 is built from 14 residues. Germline V CDR1 and CDR2: MNHEY, SMNVEV (reference sequence). Here the CDR3 reads CASSALTGYNEQFF. In DNA, the CDR3 is TGTGCCAGCAGCGCCTTGACAGGGTACAATGAGCAGTTCTTC.

This rearrangement joins TRBV18 to TRBJ1-5, with D tentatively TRBD1 (5 bases). The germline V gene has CDR1 KGHSH and CDR2 LQKENI. The V gene lost 3 bases and the J gene lost 2 bases, with 17 bases spanning the gap. The CDR3 has 17 amino acids. CDR3 amino acids: CASSPDWGAGRNQPQHF. The CDR3 nucleotides are TGTGCCAGCTCACCTGACTGGGGCGCGGGACGCAATCAGCCCCAGCATTTT.

As concerns this clone: This CDR3 is also generated by other DNA sequences in the sample. The rearrangement uses TRBV6-5 and TRBJ2-3; no firm D call. CDR1 and CDR2 (germline): MNHEY, SVGAGI. V lost 0 bases, J lost 5 bases, and 3 bases lay in between. This CDR3 region has 12 residues. The CDR3 loop reads CASSYSGDTQYF. The DNA of the CDR3 is TGTGCCAGCAGTTACTCAGGAGATACGCAGTATTTT.

In its sample, this clone was seen a few times. J is TRBJ1-5 and V is TRBV30; 7 bases are a match to TRBD1. Germline CDR1 reads GTSNPN; CDR2 reads SVGIG (reference sequence). The V and J ends lost 0 bases and 6 bases, in that order; junction bases with no gene match: 5. The CDR3 is 14 residues long. This chain's CDR3 is CAWSVRGGSQPQHF. The CDR3 region has the DNA TGTGCCTGGAGTGTACGAGGGGGCAGTCAGCCCCAGCATTTT.

This clone was observed a few times. The rearrangement links TRBV9 to TRBJ1-1, with TRBD1 identical over 7 bases. The CDR3 is 14 amino acids. V was clipped by 4 bases and J by 3 bases; unmatched bases: 6. Per germline, CDR1 SGDLS and CDR2 YYNGEE. CDR3 nucleotide sequence: TGTGCCAGCAGCCCGAGGGACAGTCACACTGAAGCTTTCTTT. Amino acids: CASSPRDSHTEAFF.

The J gene is TRBJ2-1, the V gene TRBV20-1; weak D call: TRBD1 (5 bases). V shed 1 base and J shed 14 bases, with 9 bases lying between them. Germline lookup yields CDR1 DFQATT and CDR2 SNEGSKA (reference sequence). The CDR3 runs to 10 residues. CDR3 sequence: CSARAGPEFF. The CDR3 DNA sequence: TGCAGTGCTAGAGCAGGGCCAGAGTTCTTC.

At least ten counts were recorded for this clone. The V call is TRBV2, the J call TRBJ2-7, with D tentatively TRBD1 (6 bases). Germline V gene lookup returns CDR1 SNHLY and CDR2 FYNNEI. V shed 5 bases and J shed 0 bases, with 8 bases lying between them. CDR3 length: 13 amino acids. CDR3 bases: TGTGCCAGCAGTCGGACAGTCTCCTACGAGCAGTACTTC. It specifies CASSRTVSYEQYF.

This sequence joins TRBV6-1 and TRBJ2-5; no definite D call. CDR1 and CDR2 (germline): MNHNS, SASEGT. The CDR3 loop spans 11 amino acids. V shed 4 bases and J shed 7 bases, with 7 bases lying between them. CDR3 nucleotide sequence: TGTGCCAGCAGTGTCAAAGGGACCCAGTACTTC. This encodes CASSVKGTQYF.

This clone came up once. The chain carries TRBV25-1 and TRBJ2-1; D gene uncertain. V was trimmed by 2 bases and J by 2 bases, leaving 10 bases between them. The length of the CDR3 is 15 residues. CDR1 MGHDK and CDR2 SYGVNS come from the germline V gene. The CDR3 DNA follows: TGTGCCAGCAGTGAACTCGGTGGCGCCTACAATGAGCAGTTCTTC. This translates into CASSELGGAYNEQFF.

V gene TRBV28 combines with J gene TRBJ1-3, with 8 bases fitting TRBD1. Per germline, CDR1 MDHEN and CDR2 SYDVKM. The CDR3 has 17 residues. V gave up 5 bases and J gave up 0 bases; unmatched junction bases: 9. The CDR3 loop is CASSPPGQVHSGNTIYF. The DNA for the CDR3 is TGTGCCAGCAGTCCCCCGGGACAGGTACACTCTGGAAACACCATATATTTT.

This clone was counted only a few times. The chain couples TRBV11-2 to TRBJ1-5; unclear D gene. Germline lookup yields CDR1 SGHAT and CDR2 FQNNGV. With 3 bases removed from V and 7 bases from J, the gap between germline ends came to 10 bases. The CDR3 extends over 13 amino acids. CDR3 sequence: CASSFRPTQPQHF. CDR3 bases: TGTGCCAGCAGCTTTAGACCCACCCAGCCCCAGCATTTT.

The chain carries TRBV12-5 and TRBJ2-1, with a weak D call TRBD2 (5 bases). V lost 5 bases to trimming and J lost 0 bases, with 8 bases between them. CDR3 size: 14 residues. Germline-derived CDR1 and CDR2 are LGHNT and FRNRAP. The CDR3 loop reads CASGPGISYNEQFF. CDR3 in DNA: TGTGCTAGTGGTCCGGGGATCTCCTACAATGAGCAGTTCTTC.

The J gene is TRBJ2-3, the V gene TRBV30; TRBD2 matches 9 bases. Germline V CDR1 and CDR2: GTSNPN, SVGIG (reference sequence). CDR3 length equals 15 residues. V gave up 1 base and J gave up 6 bases; unmatched junction bases: 8. In DNA form, the CDR3 reads TGTGCCTGGAGTGCAGCGGGGGGACCTGGGGATACGCAGTATTTT. Encoded protein: CAWSAAGGPGDTQYF.

The gene calls are TRBV14 and TRBJ2-1; TRBD2 matches at 7 bases. The CDR3 is made up of 12 amino acids. Looked up from germline, CDR1 is SGHDN and CDR2 is FVKESK. The junction had 9 bases not matched to a gene; V was cut back by 6 bases and J by 13 bases. The DNA of the CDR3 is TGTGCCAGCAGACCCTCGGGGGGTCGCCAGTTCTTC. Translation gives CASRPSGGRQFF.

V and J are TRBV7-9 and TRBJ1-1, with no clear D. Trimming left V 0 bases short and J 3 bases short, with 11 bases between. Germline CDR1 is SEHNR and CDR2 is FQNEAQ (reference sequence). The CDR3 has 15 amino acids. The CDR3 is CASSLATVGDTEAFF. The CDR3 bases are TGTGCCAGCAGCTTAGCGACGGTTGGTGACACTGAAGCTTTCTTT.

The chain couples TRBV18 to TRBJ2-7, with TRBD1 matching 12 bases. Germline V gives CDR1 KGHSH, CDR2 LQKENI. Unmatched junction bases numbered 8, after V lost 3 bases and J lost 5 bases. CDR3 length: 16 amino acids. The CDR3 spells CASSPPGTGGRHEQYF. The CDR3 nucleotides are TGTGCCAGCTCACCGCCGGGGACAGGGGGCCGGCACGAGCAGTACTTC.

The V call is TRBV7-9, the J call TRBJ1-5, with 7 nucleotides matching TRBD1. The junction had 4 bases not matched to a gene; V was cut back by 5 bases and J by 3 bases. This CDR3 has 14 amino acids. CDR1 SEHNR and CDR2 FQNEAQ come from the germline V gene (reference sequence). In nucleotides, the CDR3 is TGTGCCAGCAGCCCAGGGGGACACAATCAGCCCCAGCATTTT. It is translated as CASSPGGHNQPQHF.

The chain is built from TRBV10-3 and TRBJ1-6; no definite D call. The germline V gene has CDR1 ENHRY and CDR2 SYGVKD. The V gene lost 7 bases and the J gene lost 7 bases, with 8 bases spanning the gap. The CDR3 consists of 12 residues. CDR3 protein: CAINDGNSPLHF. The CDR3 DNA is TGTGCCATCAATGATGGGAATTCACCCCTCCACTTT.

About this clone itself: Other DNA sequences within the sample encode an identical CDR3. V gene TRBV7-2 combines with J gene TRBJ2-7; D not resolved. Germline CDR1 is SGHTA and CDR2 is FQGNSA. V lost 5 bases and J lost 0, with 2 bases in between. The CDR3 length is 11 residues. The CDR3 coding sequence is TGTGCCAGCAGCGTCTCCTACGAGCAGTACTTC. This codes for CASSVSYEQYF.

V gene TRBV4-1 combines with J gene TRBJ2-7, with 11 bases that match TRBD1. Germline loops: CDR1 MGHRA, CDR2 YSYEKL. The V gene end was trimmed by 7 bases and the J gene end by 4 bases; junction bases not matched to a gene: 12. This CDR3 comprises 16 residues. The DNA for the CDR3 is TGCGCCAGCACCCTGACCCCGGGACAGGGGGTTTACGAGCAGTACTTC. It yields the protein CASTLTPGQGVYEQYF.